This TCR beta chain was captured in a study of cytomegalovirus exposure and HLA in healthy donors. Both 60 Vbeta primers and 13 Jbeta primers went into the PCR. Authors' analysis steps: A later analysis tallied about 80 million unique TCR beta chains, roughly 11 million of them shared. TCRdb keeps only in-frame clones here, not all; method: immunoSEQ multiplex PCR. Clonal size and the V and J genes are those of that table, whereas D and trimming came from the DNA. The profile covers about 220,000 clones, with around 76% appearing a single time and roughly 5.5% taken by the ten largest. This CDR3 is built from 13 residues. The germline V and J ends were trimmed by 8 bases and 1 base, with 8 bases remaining between them.

The sequence was obtained from a man aged 40-49 years in good health and CMV-seropositive. The sequencing sample was made of PBMCs. The V gene is TRBV23-1, the J gene TRBJ2-2; D is perhaps TRBD1 (5 bases). TRBV23-1 falls under the ORF class, with uncertain function. In DNA form, the CDR3 reads TGCGCCAGCGGCAGGGTGAACACCGGGGAGCTGTTTTTT. Translation: CASGRVNTGELFF.